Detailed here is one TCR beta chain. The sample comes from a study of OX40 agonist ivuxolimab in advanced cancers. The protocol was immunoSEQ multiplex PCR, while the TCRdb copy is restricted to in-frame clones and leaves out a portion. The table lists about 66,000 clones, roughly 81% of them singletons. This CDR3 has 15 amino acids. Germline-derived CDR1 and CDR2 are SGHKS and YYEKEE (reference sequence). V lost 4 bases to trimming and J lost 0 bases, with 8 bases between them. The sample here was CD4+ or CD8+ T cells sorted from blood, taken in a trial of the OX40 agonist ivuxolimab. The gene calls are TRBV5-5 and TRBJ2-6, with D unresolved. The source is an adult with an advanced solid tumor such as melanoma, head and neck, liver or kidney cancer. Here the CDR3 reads CASSPTGSGANVLTF. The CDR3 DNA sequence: TGTGCCAGCAGCCCGACCGGCTCTGGGGCCAACGTCCTGACTTTC.